Shown below are 9 T cell receptor beta chains from a single sample sequenced in a study of cytomegalovirus exposure and HLA in healthy donors. Primers: 60 Vbeta forward and 13 Jbeta reverse. Clones were read by immunoSEQ multiplex PCR, and TCRdb kept only the in-frame ones, dropping some. Of around 100,000 clones in the sample, roughly three quarters were seen once. The sequenced material came from PBMCs. The receptors originated from a man aged 45 to 65 in good health and CMV-seropositive.

The chain links TRBV6-5 to TRBJ1-2, with 7 bases that match TRBD1. This CDR3 is built from 13 residues. Germline values: CDR1 MNHEY, CDR2 SVGAGI. The J segment lost 6 bases and the V segment lost 5 bases, leaving 6 bases of the junction unmatched. CDR3 sequence reads: CASSPAGGNGYTF. CDR3 sequence (DNA): TGTGCCAGCAGTCCGGCAGGGGGTAATGGCTACACCTTC.

CDR3 sequence (DNA): TGTGCCAGCAGCCCCAACCCGGGAGAGCAGTTCTTC. It yields the protein CASSPNPGEQFF. V usage is TRBV11-2 and J usage is TRBJ2-1; perhaps TRBD2 as D (5 bases). The V and J ends lost 5 bases and 10 bases respectively, with 12 bases between them. The CDR3 is made up of 12 amino acids. CDR1 SGHAT and CDR2 FQNNGV come from the germline V gene.

V gene TRBV5-1 combines with J gene TRBJ2-4; D call uncertain. The CDR3 is 12 residues long. V was cut by 1 base and J by 5 bases, with 4 bases left in between. The V gene's germline CDR1 is SGHRS and CDR2 YFSETQ. Here the CDR3 reads CASSLTENIQYF. CDR3 sequence (DNA): TGCGCCAGCAGCTTGACGGAAAACATTCAGTACTTC. Using reference TRBV5-1 and TRBJ2-4 for the parts outside the CDR3, the full variable domain is KAGVTQTPRYLIKTRGQQVTLSCSPISGHRSVSWYQQTPGQGLQFLFEYFSETQRNKGNFPGRFSGRQFSNSRSEMNVSTLELGDSALYLCASSLTENIQYFGAGTRLSVL.

The rearrangement joins TRBV23-1 to TRBJ2-7, with 9 bases fitting TRBD1. TRBV23-1 is labeled an ORF, and its function is uncertain. The CDR3 totals 23 residues. The V gene end was trimmed by 2 bases and the J gene end by 4 bases; junction bases not matched to a gene: 30. In nucleotides, the CDR3 is TGCGCCAGCAGTCAACCCTCGGGACAGGGACGATCGAATGAGTTACGAGGGTTGTACGAGCAGTACTTC. Its protein product is CASSQPSGQGRSNELRGLYEQYF.

This clone has just one count. The chain employs TRBV5-1 and TRBJ2-1; TRBD2 agrees at 8 bases. The CDR3 covers 16 residues. Germline V CDR1 and CDR2: SGHRS, YFSETQ. Trimming removed 0 bases from V and 1 base from J; junction bases left unmatched: 3. The CDR3 nucleotides are TGCGCCAGCAGCTTGGTAGCGGGACGGTCCTACAATGAGCAGTTCTTC. This gives the protein CASSLVAGRSYNEQFF.

The sample holds a few counts of this clone. This rearrangement joins TRBV4-2 to TRBJ1-1, with TRBD1 identical over 9 bases. This CDR3 spans 14 amino acids. CDR1 LGHNA and CDR2 YNFKEQ come from the germline V gene. J lost 7 bases, V lost 4 bases, and 7 bases had no gene match. DNA of the CDR3: TGTGCCAGCAGCCCGACCACAGGGGGCGTTGAAGCTTTCTTT. As protein: CASSPTTGGVEAFF.

The chain uses TRBV7-6 and TRBJ2-4; 10 bases align to TRBD1. Germline CDR1 SGHVS, CDR2 FNYEAQ. Germline trimming cut 6 bases from V and 6 bases from J; bases unmatched to any gene: 5. The CDR3 has 14 residues. This chain's CDR3 is CASSDWTGGNIQYF. The CDR3 DNA sequence: TGTGCCAGCAGTGATTGGACAGGGGGAAACATTCAGTACTTC. The variable domain in full, completed from reference TRBV7-6 and TRBJ2-4, reads GAGVSQSPRYKVTKRGQDVALRCDPISGHVSLYWYRQALGQGPEFLTYFNYEAQQDKSGLPNDRFSAERPEGSISTLTIQRTEQRDSAMYRCASSDWTGGNIQYFGAGTRLSVL.

The count of this clone is one. The rearrangement uses TRBV7-9 and TRBJ2-7, with D possibly matching TRBD2 (6 bases). V lost 0 bases to trimming and J lost 5 bases, with 11 bases between them. Looked up from germline, CDR1 is SEHNR and CDR2 is FQNEAQ (reference sequence). CDR3 length: 14 residues. The CDR3 DNA follows: TGTGCCAGCAGCTTAGCGGGGAGGAGTCACGAGCAGTACTTC. Its protein is CASSLAGRSHEQYF.

V and J are TRBV30 and TRBJ2-7; possible D gene TRBD2, 6 bases. The CDR3 is 15 amino acids. In germline, CDR1 is GTSNPN, CDR2 SVGIG (reference sequence). Trimming pared 3 bases from V and 7 bases from J, leaving 22 bases between. Written as DNA, the CDR3 is TGTGCCTGGAGGGCGGGAAACAGGATGGGGAGGGAGCAGTACTTC. It is translated as CAWRAGNRMGREQYF.